This T cell receptor beta chain was identified in a study of T-cell memory formation after mild COVID-19. Study-level background: TCR clusters largely stayed donor specific.

General study findings and limits: Cross-reactive memory seemingly joined, as some responding clones were found in pre-infection memory. CD4/CD8 balance characterized clones contracting day 15 to 85, and CD4+ skew characterized later expanders. For contracting clones, CD4+ ones sat mainly in CM and EM, CD8+ in EMRA.

TCRdb passed the 5' RACE reads through MiXCR, listing each CDR3 protein once. The table shows some 190,000 distinct CDR3 sequences, with about 18% occurring only once. This clonotype was seen ten or more times. No antigen is known for it. J was trimmed by 7 bases and V by 4 bases; bases with no gene match: 7. Germline V lookup: CDR1 GTSNPN, CDR2 SVGIG (reference sequence). There are 14 residues in the CDR3. Sample: PBMCs or a T cell subset sorted from them (not recorded which). The sequence derives from an adult woman who had mild COVID-19 (a few samples of this study predate the infection). Cell type and time point are not known. The rearrangement uses TRBV30 and TRBJ1-6, with TRBD1 matching 7 bases. The CDR3 bases are TGTGCCTGGACAGGGACAGCCTCCAATTCACCCCTCCACTTT. Protein product: CAWTGTASNSPLHF. The entire variable domain, with the rest obtained from reference TRBV30 and TRBJ1-6, is as follows: SQTIHQWPATLVQPVGSPLSLECTVEGTSNPNLYWYRQAAGRGLQLLFYSVGIGQISSEVPQNLSASRPQDRQFILSSKKLLLSDSGFYLCAWTGTASNSPLHFGNGTRLTVT.